This T cell receptor beta chain was sequenced during a study of blood T cell repertoires in COVID-19. About the study: Donors in the United States, Italy and Spain gave samples during acute or convalescent COVID-19. The analysed material was cDNA or gDNA that came from T cells, B-cell-depleted T cells, or PBMCs.

Per the original methods: Reference gene primer amplification yielded estimated nucleated cell counts. Sequenced by immunoSEQ multiplex PCR; TCRdb stores in-frame clones only, minus some. V and J calls and clone size come straight from that table; D and trimming were deduced from the DNA. The sample lists 300,000 to 350,000 clones; 90% were seen once. The V gene lost 7 bases and the J gene lost 4 bases, with 10 bases spanning the gap. CDR1 is GTSNPN, CDR2 SVGIG, per germline (reference sequence). The CDR3 is made up of 11 amino acids. The Seattle patients joined while their infection was active and were tracked longitudinally afterward.

This chain connects TRBV30 to TRBJ1-1; D possibly corresponds to TRBD1 (5 bases). The sample consisted of peripheral blood. This sequence was found in a woman in her forties with COVID-19, enrolled during active disease. For the CDR3, the DNA is TGTGCCTTAAAGGGGTTCACTGAAGCTTTCTTT. It encodes CALKGFTEAFF.